This TCR beta chain was captured in a study of T cell changes during pregnancy in multiple sclerosis. The CDR3 length is 16 residues. Germline CDR1 reads SEHNR; CDR2 reads FQNEAQ (reference sequence). With 5 bases clipped from V and 2 bases from J, the junction kept 7 bases outside the gene matches. This clone is a singleton in its sample. Profiling relied on immunoSEQ multiplex PCR, and the TCRdb table lists in-frame clones only, not all of them. Of roughly 50,000 clones listed, roughly 94% are singletons. V gene TRBV7-9 combines with J gene TRBJ2-4; 9 bases are shared with TRBD1. This clonotype was obtained from a female donor with multiple sclerosis, enrolled in a pregnancy study. Sequencing used CD8+ T cells from peripheral blood mononuclear cells, obtained in the third trimester of pregnancy. CDR3 nucleotides: TGTGCCAGCAGCCCTGGGACAGGGAAGACCAAAAACATTCAGTACTTC. Its translation: CASSPGTGKTKNIQYF.